The entry below describes one TCR beta chain. TCRdb processed the RACE reads anew with MiXCR; each CDR3 protein has one entry. The repertoire consists of just over 70,000 distinct CDR3 sequences, with more than 9.5% occurring once and the leading ten covering roughly 1.4%. The CDR3 has 13 residues. The germline V gene has CDR1 MNHNY and CDR2 SVGAGI (reference sequence). V lost 0 bases and J 5 bases, leaving 7 bases between the germline ends. Time point specified: patch test 3, about 24 weeks after DPC sensitization. Regarding treatment: therapeutic diphenylcyclopropenone sensitization with weekly scalp DPC. The sample comes from a study of human T cells and chemical hapten exposure.

The source is a woman between 45 and 65 years old with alopecia areata. Some clones in this sample may be carry-over from other donors' samples. The specimen comprised whole blood, sampled in connection with sensitization to the hapten diphenylcyclopropenone (DPC). The chain is built from TRBV6-6 and TRBJ1-1; D is undetermined. CDR3 region: CASSYSTGTEAFF. In nucleotides, the CDR3 is TGTGCCAGCAGTTACTCGACCGGGACTGAAGCTTTCTTT.